These T cell receptor beta chains were read from a single sample in a study of T cell repertoires in cytomegalovirus infection. These receptors are not linked to any known antigen. MiXCR was run by TCRdb on the reads, yielding one entry per CDR3 protein. The repertoire consists of approximately 910,000 distinct CDR3 sequences, with roughly a third occurring once and the leading ten covering around an eighth. Source: cultured CD8+ T cells from PBMCs, taken from culture after CMV antigen stimulation. Source of these receptors: a human donor in good health (CMV status not recorded). Some clones in this sample may be carry-over from other donors' samples. CDR3s include the opening cysteine and the closing phenylalanine or tryptophan. D genes are given only for firm matches. Not all rows give a size; the values are once, few, many and, for expanded clones, a class.

. | TRBJ1-1 | . | TRBV4-1 | TGCGCCAGCAGCCAAACCGTGGTTGAGGGGGGGACTGAAGCTTTCTTT | CASSQTVVEGGTEAFF
TRBD1 | TRBJ2-7 | . | TRBV29-1 | TGCAGCGTGGGACAGAACCTTCAGTACGAGCAGTACTTC | CSVGQNLQYEQYF
. | TRBJ2-2 | . | TRBV4-1 | TGCGCCAGCAGCCACAGCCGCGCGGGGAAGCCGGCCGGGGAGCTGTTTTTT | CASSHSRAGKPAGELFF
TRBD2 | TRBJ2-3 | . | TRBV4-1 | TGCGCCAGCAGCGGGTCGAGCGGGGAAAGCACAGATACGCAGTATTTT | CASSGSSGESTDTQYF
. | TRBJ2-5 | many | TRBV18 | TGTGCCAGCAGCCCCCAAGAGACCCAGTACTTC | CASSPQETQYF
TRBD2 | TRBJ2-5 | many | TRBV7-6 | TGTGCCAGCAGCTTAGGGACTAGCGGGGTCCTAACCCAGTACTTC | CASSLGTSGVLTQYF
TRBD1 | TRBJ2-5 | many | TRBV7-9 | TGTGCCAGCACCCCGGGGATTGGACAGGGGGAGACCCAGTACTTC | CASTPGIGQGETQYF
. | TRBJ2-7 | . | TRBV6-5 | TGTGCCAGCAGTTACTTTTGGGGGAACGACTACGAGCAGTACTTC | CASSYFWGNDYEQYF
TRBD1 | TRBJ2-1 | once | TRBV24-1 | TGTGCCACCAGTGAGAACCGGGACAGCTACAATGAGCAGTTCTTC | CATSENRDSYNEQFF
. | TRBJ1-5 | few | TRBV7-9 | TGTGCCAGCAGCTTCGCAGACAGGACTTATAGCAATCAGCCCCAGCATTTT | CASSFADRTYSNQPQHF